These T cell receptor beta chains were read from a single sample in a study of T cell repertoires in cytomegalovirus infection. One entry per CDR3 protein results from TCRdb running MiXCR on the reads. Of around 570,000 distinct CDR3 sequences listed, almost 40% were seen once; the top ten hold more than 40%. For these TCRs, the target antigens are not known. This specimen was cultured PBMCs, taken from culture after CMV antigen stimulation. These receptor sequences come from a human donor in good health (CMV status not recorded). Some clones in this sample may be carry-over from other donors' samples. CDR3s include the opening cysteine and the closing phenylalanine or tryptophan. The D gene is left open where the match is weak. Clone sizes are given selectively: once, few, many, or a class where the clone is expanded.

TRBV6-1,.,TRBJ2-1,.,CASSETLRGAKRFF,TGTGCCAGCAGTGAAACCCTCAGAGGGGCGAAGAGGTTCTTC
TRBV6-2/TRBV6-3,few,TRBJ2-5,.,CASSPPRDIQETQYF,TGTGCCAGCAGTCCCCCCAGGGATATACAAGAGACCCAGTACTTC
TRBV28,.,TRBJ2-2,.,CASSSGGGEGGELFF,TGTGCCAGCAGCTCTGGAGGGGGCGAGGGCGGGGAGCTGTTTTTT
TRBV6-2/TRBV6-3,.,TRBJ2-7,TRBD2,CASRLSSGVYEQYF,TGTGCCAGCAGACTATCTAGCGGGGTCTACGAGCAGTACTTC
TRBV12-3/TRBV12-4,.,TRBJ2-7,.,CASSSRTGTRTYEQYF,TGTGCCAGCAGTTCCAGGACCGGGACCCGGACCTACGAGCAGTACTTC
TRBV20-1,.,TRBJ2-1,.,CSAEAADSYNEQFF,TGCAGTGCCGAGGCGGCAGACTCCTACAATGAGCAGTTCTTC
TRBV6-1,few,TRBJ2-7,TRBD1,CASRVWGRQGATYEQYF,TGTGCCAGCAGGGTCTGGGGTCGACAGGGGGCTACCTACGAGCAGTACTTC
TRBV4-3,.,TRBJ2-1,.,CASSQEESYNEQFF,TGCGCCAGCAGCCAAGAGGAAAGCTACAATGAGCAGTTCTTC
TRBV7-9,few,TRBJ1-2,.,CASSPSSNYGYTF,TGTGCCAGCAGCCCGAGCAGTAACTATGGCTACACCTTC
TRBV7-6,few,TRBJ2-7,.,CASSFRESYEQYF,TGTGCCAGCAGCTTCCGGGAGTCCTACGAGCAGTACTTC
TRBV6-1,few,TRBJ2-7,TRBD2,CASSEQGLAVPYEQYF,TGTGCCAGCAGTGAACAGGGACTAGCGGTTCCCTACGAGCAGTACTTC
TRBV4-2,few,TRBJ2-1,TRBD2,CASSQDLLAGLYSYNEQFF,TGTGCCAGCAGCCAAGATTTACTAGCGGGACTCTACTCCTACAATGAGCAGTTCTTC
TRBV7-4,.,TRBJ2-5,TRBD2,CASSPPLTSEKTQYF,TGTGCCAGCAGCCCCCCGCTTACTAGCGAGAAGACCCAGTACTTC
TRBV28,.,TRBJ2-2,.,CASTRLLGELFF,TGTGCCAGCACAAGGTTGCTAGGGGAGCTGTTTTTT